These T cell receptor beta chains were read from a single sample in a study of blood T cell repertoires in COVID-19. TCRdb's table, derived via immunoSEQ multiplex PCR, lists solely in-frame clones and lacks some. This sample carries fewer than 110,000 clones, around nine tenths of them seen once, and the ten largest clones take less than 1.5%. Material for sequencing was peripheral blood. These receptors all stem from a young woman with acute or convalescent COVID-19. CDR3s include the opening cysteine and the closing phenylalanine or tryptophan. The order of the fields is D gene, J gene, clone size, V gene, CDR3 DNA, CDR3 protein. D genes are given only for firm matches. Expanded clones get a size class; other rows say once, few or many, or leave the size out.

d_gene: .; j_gene: TRBJ1-3; abundance: .; v_gene: TRBV11-2; CDR3nt: TGTGCCAGCAGCTTAGAACCGGTGCGGGTATCTGGAAACACCATATATTTT; CDR3aa: CASSLEPVRVSGNTIYF
d_gene: .; j_gene: TRBJ2-2; abundance: .; v_gene: TRBV6-4; CDR3nt: TGTGCCAGCAGTCCTCGGGCGGGGTTTAACACCGGGGAGCTGTTTTTT; CDR3aa: CASSPRAGFNTGELFF
d_gene: .; j_gene: TRBJ2-7; abundance: .; v_gene: TRBV10-3; CDR3nt: TGTGCCATCAGTGACGGCAGGTTCTACGAGCAGTACTTC; CDR3aa: CAISDGRFYEQYF
d_gene: TRBD2; j_gene: TRBJ2-1; abundance: few; v_gene: TRBV27; CDR3nt: TGTGCCAGCAGTTTCGGGACTAGCGAGGCCCTGTTCTTC; CDR3aa: CASSFGTSEALFF
d_gene: .; j_gene: TRBJ1-2; abundance: .; v_gene: TRBV6-5; CDR3nt: TGTGCCAGCAGTTCTGACAGGAACTATGGCTACACCTTC; CDR3aa: CASSSDRNYGYTF
d_gene: TRBD2; j_gene: TRBJ2-5; abundance: .; v_gene: TRBV5-1; CDR3nt: TGCGCCAGCACCCCTACCGCGGGGGGAGAGACCCAGTACTTC; CDR3aa: CASTPTAGGETQYF
d_gene: .; j_gene: TRBJ1-2; abundance: .; v_gene: TRBV2; CDR3nt: TGTGCCAGCATCAAGGACAATGGCTACACCTTC; CDR3aa: CASIKDNGYTF
d_gene: TRBD1; j_gene: TRBJ1-1; abundance: .; v_gene: TRBV19; CDR3nt: TGTGCCAGCTGCTCCGGGACAGAGAACACTGAAGCTTTCTTT; CDR3aa: CASCSGTENTEAFF
d_gene: TRBD2; j_gene: TRBJ2-1; abundance: .; v_gene: TRBV7-3; CDR3nt: TGTGCCAGCAGCTACGGCCCTAGCGGGGGCCGGGGTGAGCAGTTCTTC; CDR3aa: CASSYGPSGGRGEQFF
d_gene: TRBD1; j_gene: TRBJ2-3; abundance: .; v_gene: TRBV9; CDR3nt: TGTGCCAGCAGCGTAGGGGACAGGGGAGATACGCAGTATTTT; CDR3aa: CASSVGDRGDTQYF
d_gene: TRBD1; j_gene: TRBJ1-3; abundance: few; v_gene: TRBV28; CDR3nt: TGTGCCAGCAGGCCCCCAGGGGGTGGAAACACCATATATTTT; CDR3aa: CASRPPGGGNTIYF
d_gene: .; j_gene: TRBJ2-2; abundance: .; v_gene: TRBV9; CDR3nt: TGTGCCAGCAACAAGGACTATACCACCGGGGAGCTGTTTTTT; CDR3aa: CASNKDYTTGELFF
d_gene: TRBD1; j_gene: TRBJ1-2; abundance: .; v_gene: TRBV19; CDR3nt: TGTGCCAGTAGCCGGACAGGGACTCATGGCTACACCTTC; CDR3aa: CASSRTGTHGYTF
d_gene: .; j_gene: TRBJ1-1; abundance: once; v_gene: TRBV5-8; CDR3nt: TGTGCCAGCAGCTTGATCGAGGGTAACACTGAAGCTTTCTTT; CDR3aa: CASSLIEGNTEAFF
d_gene: TRBD2; j_gene: TRBJ2-3; abundance: .; v_gene: TRBV4-3; CDR3nt: TGCGCCAGCAGCCAAGGAGTTCTAGCGGGAACCTACGGGGATACGCAGTATTTT; CDR3aa: CASSQGVLAGTYGDTQYF
d_gene: .; j_gene: TRBJ1-1; abundance: .; v_gene: TRBV10-2; CDR3nt: TGCGCCAGCAGTGGTAACAGGGCAAACACTGAAGCTTTCTTT; CDR3aa: CASSGNRANTEAFF
d_gene: .; j_gene: TRBJ1-1; abundance: .; v_gene: TRBV6-2/TRBV6-3; CDR3nt: TGTGCCAGCAGCGACGGGGAGATTTTGATGAACACTGAAGCTTTCTTT; CDR3aa: CASSDGEILMNTEAFF
d_gene: TRBD1; j_gene: TRBJ1-4; abundance: .; v_gene: TRBV7-9; CDR3nt: TGTGCCAGCAGCTCAGGACAGGGGAATGAAAAACTGTTTTTT; CDR3aa: CASSSGQGNEKLFF
d_gene: .; j_gene: TRBJ2-7; abundance: .; v_gene: TRBV6-6; CDR3nt: TGTGCCAGCAGTCCCGTGGGCCTCACCTACGAGCAGTACTTC; CDR3aa: CASSPVGLTYEQYF
d_gene: .; j_gene: TRBJ2-7; abundance: .; v_gene: TRBV3-1/TRBV3-2; CDR3nt: TGTGCCAGCAGCGACCGAGGGATTTACTACGAGCAGTACTTC; CDR3aa: CASSDRGIYYEQYF
d_gene: .; j_gene: TRBJ1-4; abundance: .; v_gene: TRBV20-1; CDR3nt: TGCAGTGCTAGAACGCAGGGAGGACTGTTTTTT; CDR3aa: CSARTQGGLFF
d_gene: .; j_gene: TRBJ1-5; abundance: .; v_gene: TRBV7-2; CDR3nt: TGTGCCAGCAGCTTATACCTCTGGGGCATCCCCATCACCCAGCATTTT; CDR3aa: CASSLYLWGIPITQHF
d_gene: .; j_gene: TRBJ2-7; abundance: .; v_gene: TRBV6-5; CDR3nt: TGTGCCAGCAGTTCCTCGACAGACAGATACGAGCAGTACTTC; CDR3aa: CASSSSTDRYEQYF
d_gene: TRBD2; j_gene: TRBJ2-1; abundance: .; v_gene: TRBV3-1/TRBV3-2; CDR3nt: TGTGCCAGCAGCCAAGATCAAGCTAGCGGGGGGAACAATGAGCAGTTCTTC; CDR3aa: CASSQDQASGGNNEQFF
d_gene: .; j_gene: TRBJ2-7; abundance: .; v_gene: TRBV5-6; CDR3nt: TGTGCCAGCAGCTTGGAGGGGATGCACGAGCAGTACTTC; CDR3aa: CASSLEGMHEQYF
d_gene: .; j_gene: TRBJ1-1; abundance: .; v_gene: TRBV10-2; CDR3nt: TGCGCCAGCGAAGGGGCGCAGCTAGAAGCTTTCTTT; CDR3aa: CASEGAQLEAFF
d_gene: TRBD1; j_gene: TRBJ1-5; abundance: .; v_gene: TRBV10-2; CDR3nt: TGCGCCAGCAGTGCGACAGGGGTCAATCAGCCCCAGCATTTT; CDR3aa: CASSATGVNQPQHF
d_gene: TRBD1; j_gene: TRBJ2-7; abundance: .; v_gene: TRBV7-7; CDR3nt: TGTGCCAGCAGCTTAACAGGGGCCCACGAGCAGTACTTC; CDR3aa: CASSLTGAHEQYF
d_gene: TRBD2; j_gene: TRBJ2-5; abundance: .; v_gene: TRBV6-1; CDR3nt: TGTGCCAGCAGTGAACTAGCGGGGGGGCAAGAGACCCAGTACTTC; CDR3aa: CASSELAGGQETQYF
d_gene: TRBD2; j_gene: TRBJ2-1; abundance: .; v_gene: TRBV7-9; CDR3nt: TGTGCCAGCAGCTTAGTTAGCGGGAGTGGTGATGAGCAGTTCTTC; CDR3aa: CASSLVSGSGDEQFF
d_gene: .; j_gene: TRBJ1-1; abundance: few; v_gene: TRBV2; CDR3nt: TGTGCCAGTCTCAGTCGGGGGGGAAGCACTGAAGCTTTCTTT; CDR3aa: CASLSRGGSTEAFF
d_gene: TRBD1; j_gene: TRBJ1-2; abundance: .; v_gene: TRBV2; CDR3nt: TGTGCCAGCAGAGCGACGACAGGGTATGGCTACACCTTC; CDR3aa: CASRATTGYGYTF
d_gene: .; j_gene: TRBJ2-5; abundance: .; v_gene: TRBV7-9; CDR3nt: TGTGCCAGCAGCGGGCGGGGGCGGGGGGAGACCCAGTACTTC; CDR3aa: CASSGRGRGETQYF
d_gene: .; j_gene: TRBJ2-4; abundance: .; v_gene: TRBV19; CDR3nt: TGTGCCAGTAGTTCCGACCTACGGGGGGCAGGGTCCAAAAACATTCAGTACTTC; CDR3aa: CASSSDLRGAGSKNIQYF
d_gene: .; j_gene: TRBJ1-2; abundance: .; v_gene: TRBV12-5; CDR3nt: TGTGCTAGTGGACCATCTGACAGGAGTTGGTATGGCTACACCTTC; CDR3aa: CASGPSDRSWYGYTF
d_gene: TRBD2; j_gene: TRBJ2-5; abundance: .; v_gene: TRBV5-1; CDR3nt: TGCGCCAGCAGCTTGGTTGTAGGACTTTCGCAAGGACTAGCGGGGGCCGAGACCCAGTACTTC; CDR3aa: CASSLVVGLSQGLAGAETQYF
d_gene: .; j_gene: TRBJ2-6; abundance: .; v_gene: TRBV19; CDR3nt: TGTGCCAGTAGTGAGCTGGTCTCTGGGGCCAACGTCCTGACTTTC; CDR3aa: CASSELVSGANVLTF
d_gene: .; j_gene: TRBJ1-4; abundance: once; v_gene: TRBV19; CDR3nt: TGTGCCAGTAGTATCCCGAGCCCTTTCGAAAAACTGTTTTTT; CDR3aa: CASSIPSPFEKLFF
d_gene: TRBD1; j_gene: TRBJ1-5; abundance: .; v_gene: TRBV6-2/TRBV6-3; CDR3nt: TGTGCCAGCAGCCTAGCCAGATTGACAGGGATTAATAGCAATCAGCCCCAGCATTTT; CDR3aa: CASSLARLTGINSNQPQHF
d_gene: TRBD1; j_gene: TRBJ1-6; abundance: .; v_gene: TRBV27; CDR3nt: TGTGCCAGCAGTCCTCCGGGACAGGGGTTTTCACCCCTCCACTTT; CDR3aa: CASSPPGQGFSPLHF
d_gene: TRBD1; j_gene: TRBJ1-5; abundance: .; v_gene: TRBV19; CDR3nt: TGTGCCATTTCGGACAGGAGCAATCAGCCCCAGCATTTT; CDR3aa: CAISDRSNQPQHF
d_gene: .; j_gene: TRBJ1-6; abundance: .; v_gene: TRBV7-6; CDR3nt: TGTGCCAGCAGCTTAGGAGGACACAGCTCCTATAATTCACCCCTCCACTTT; CDR3aa: CASSLGGHSSYNSPLHF
d_gene: .; j_gene: TRBJ2-6; abundance: once; v_gene: TRBV19; CDR3nt: TGTGCCAGTACTGGTGCGGTGTGGGGGGCCAACGTCCTGACTTTC; CDR3aa: CASTGAVWGANVLTF
d_gene: TRBD1; j_gene: TRBJ2-2; abundance: .; v_gene: TRBV6-2/TRBV6-3; CDR3nt: TGTGCCAGCAGTTATTCAGGGACAGGCACCGGGGAGCTGTTTTTT; CDR3aa: CASSYSGTGTGELFF
d_gene: TRBD2; j_gene: TRBJ2-1; abundance: .; v_gene: TRBV7-2; CDR3nt: TGTGCCAGCAGCTTTAGCGGGGCCACAGACAATGAGCAGTTCTTC; CDR3aa: CASSFSGATDNEQFF
d_gene: .; j_gene: TRBJ2-1; abundance: .; v_gene: TRBV14; CDR3nt: TGTGCCAGCAGCCAAGATCATTTGGTAGAAGAGCAGTTCTTC; CDR3aa: CASSQDHLVEEQFF
d_gene: .; j_gene: TRBJ1-1; abundance: .; v_gene: TRBV7-3; CDR3nt: TGTGCCAGCAGCCCTAGGGAGGGGAGGAACACTGAAGCTTTCTTT; CDR3aa: CASSPREGRNTEAFF
d_gene: TRBD2; j_gene: TRBJ2-7; abundance: .; v_gene: TRBV15; CDR3nt: TGTGCCACCAGCAGAGATCTCACTAGCGTGACGGAGCAGTACTTC; CDR3aa: CATSRDLTSVTEQYF
d_gene: TRBD1; j_gene: TRBJ1-2; abundance: .; v_gene: TRBV9; CDR3nt: TGTGCCAGCAGCGTCGGACAGGGGATATACTATGGCTACACCTTC; CDR3aa: CASSVGQGIYYGYTF
d_gene: TRBD1; j_gene: TRBJ1-1; abundance: .; v_gene: TRBV28; CDR3nt: TGTGCCAGCAGTTCCGAAACCTTGACAGGGGGCGAATACACTGAAGCTTTCTTT; CDR3aa: CASSSETLTGGEYTEAFF